The 14 T cell receptor beta chains presented below share a single source sample, sequenced in a study of blood T cell repertoires in COVID-19. Assay: immunoSEQ multiplex PCR; the TCRdb copy retains only in-frame clones and omits some. Here the sample spans roughly 180,000 clones, around 81% being singletons. The specimen sequenced was peripheral blood. Every receptor here comes from a woman aged 40 to 49 with COVID-19, enrolled during active disease.

J is TRBJ2-3 and V is TRBV6-5; 8 bases match TRBD2. In germline, CDR1 is MNHEY, CDR2 SVGAGI. V was pared by 7 bases and J by 11 bases, with 14 bases of the junction left unmatched. The CDR3 has 14 residues. The CDR3 is CASTGRGTGTRQYF. The CDR3 nucleotides are TGTGCCAGCACCGGGAGGGGGACCGGGACAAGGCAGTATTTT.

This clone was counted once. This chain links TRBV11-2 with TRBJ2-2, with 8 bases lining up with TRBD2. The V segment lost 5 bases and the J segment 5 bases; nucleotides outside the gene matches: 13. CDR3 length: 17 amino acids. The germline gives CDR1 SGHAT, CDR2 FQNNGV. The CDR3 region is CASSHYAGGDNTGELFF. DNA for the CDR3: TGTGCCAGCAGCCACTACGCGGGGGGCGATAATACCGGGGAGCTGTTTTTT.

As for this clone: Other nucleotide sequences from this sample produce the same CDR3. V and J are TRBV7-3 and TRBJ2-7, with 7 bases matching TRBD2. V shed 4 bases, J shed 7 bases, and the junction held 4 bases outside the gene matches. CDR3 length: 12 residues. CDR1 SGHTA and CDR2 FQGTGA come from the germline V gene. CDR3 sequence reads: CASSSPGLEQYF. CDR3 nucleotides: TGTGCCAGCAGCTCTCCGGGACTAGAGCAGTACTTC.

The rearrangement uses TRBV9 and TRBJ1-2; no reliable D call. CDR3 size: 13 residues. From germline, CDR1 is SGDLS and CDR2 YYNGEE. V was clipped by 0 bases and J by 5 bases, with 8 bases between them. In DNA form, the CDR3 reads TGTGCCAGCAGCGTAGCTTCGGGGTATGGCTACACCTTC. This sequence encodes CASSVASGYGYTF.

This sequence joins TRBV7-8 and TRBJ2-2; D not resolved. Germline CDR1 SGHVS, CDR2 FQNEAQ. There are 15 residues in the CDR3. The V gene lost 0 bases and the J gene lost 3 bases, with 8 bases spanning the gap. CDR3 DNA sequence: TGTGCCAGCAGCTTAGCGCAGGAATACACCGGGGAGCTGTTTTTT. Protein sequence: CASSLAQEYTGELFF.

The J gene is TRBJ1-1, the V gene TRBV30; D is perhaps TRBD1 (5 bases). The V gene lost 3 bases and the J gene lost 2 bases, with 13 bases spanning the gap. The CDR3 consists of 14 residues. Looked up from germline, CDR1 is GTSNPN and CDR2 is SVGIG (reference sequence). The CDR3 reads CAWRVPDRNTEAFF. CDR3 nucleotide sequence: TGTGCCTGGAGGGTACCCGACAGAAACACTGAAGCTTTCTTT.

CDR3 sequence (DNA): TGTGCCAGTAGTATTCAGGGACAGGGACACATTCAGTACTTC. Its protein product is CASSIQGQGHIQYF. The rearrangement joins TRBV19 to TRBJ2-4; 9 nucleotides line up with TRBD1. Trimming took 3 bases from V and 8 from J; bases not matched to a gene: 5. The germline V gene encodes CDR1 LNHDA and CDR2 SQIVND (reference sequence). The CDR3 is made up of 14 amino acids.

This clone is medium-sized within its sample. The chain links TRBV30 to TRBJ1-5; 8 nucleotides match TRBD1. The CDR3 has 16 residues. Germline-derived CDR1 and CDR2 are GTSNPN and SVGIG (reference sequence). V lost 1 base to trimming and J lost 5 bases; unmatched junction nucleotides: 10. The CDR3 sequence is CAWSGGWTGRDQPQHF. As DNA, the CDR3 is TGTGCCTGGAGTGGTGGTTGGACAGGGAGGGATCAGCCCCAGCATTTT. Complete variable domain (other parts from reference TRBV30 and TRBJ1-5): SQTIHQWPATLVQPVGSPLSLECTVEGTSNPNLYWYRQAAGRGLQLLFYSVGIGQISSEVPQNLSASRPQDRQFILSSKKLLLSDSGFYLCAWSGGWTGRDQPQHFGDGTRLSIL.

The chain employs TRBV6-5 and TRBJ2-7; 8 bases line up with TRBD1. Germline CDR1 and CDR2: MNHEY and SVGAGI. The CDR3 has 14 amino acids. V shed 7 bases, J shed 0 bases, and the junction held 5 bases outside the gene matches. CDR3: CASTRDRSSYEQYV. Here the CDR3 DNA reads TGTGCCAGCACCAGGGACAGGAGCTCCTACGAGCAGTACGTC.

The chain recombines TRBV5-5 with TRBJ1-1; 9 bases are shared with TRBD1. V dropped 3 bases and J dropped 10; count of bases not matched to a gene: 7. The CDR3 consists of 13 residues. Germline V CDR1 and CDR2: SGHKS, YYEKEE (reference sequence). CDR3 DNA: TGTGCCAGCAGCTCGGGACAGGGCTTTGTAGCTTTCTTT. Translated, it gives CASSSGQGFVAFF.

This rearrangement joins TRBV24-1 to TRBJ2-1; TRBD2 agrees at 8 bases. Losses at the gene ends were 4 bases for V and 6 bases for J; bases not matched to a gene: 7. Looked up from germline, CDR1 is KGHDR and CDR2 is SFDVKD. This CDR3 region has 15 residues. Here the CDR3 reads CATSESIAGINEQFF. CDR3 DNA: TGTGCCACCAGTGAATCAATAGCGGGGATCAATGAGCAGTTCTTC.

V gene TRBV25-1 combines with J gene TRBJ1-4; TRBD1 matches at 7 bases. The germline gives CDR1 MGHDK, CDR2 SYGVNS. CDR3 size: 12 residues. V shed 7 bases, J shed 15 bases, and the junction held 11 bases outside the gene matches. CDR3: CASTLQGDKMFF. The CDR3 nucleotides read TGTGCCAGCACCTTGCAGGGGGATAAGATGTTTTTT.

This clone was seen just once. The V gene is TRBV7-2, the J gene TRBJ1-2; D ambiguous. The ends were cut back, 1 base at V and 4 bases at J, with 7 bases in the middle. This CDR3 has 13 amino acids. Germline V gene data show CDR1 as SGHTA and CDR2 as FQGNSA. The CDR3 region has the DNA TGTGCCAGCAGCTTAGGGCAGTCCTATGGCTACACCTTC. Translated: CASSLGQSYGYTF. Drawing the rest from reference TRBV7-2 and TRBJ1-2, the complete variable domain is GAGVSQSPSNKVTEKGKDVELRCDPISGHTALYWYRQSLGQGLEFLIYFQGNSAPDKSGLPSDRFSAERTGGSVSTLTIQRTQQEDSAVYLCASSLGQSYGYTFGSGTRLTVV.

This sequence joins TRBV11-2 and TRBJ1-4; no clear D gene. The CDR3 is 12 amino acids. CDR1 and CDR2 (germline): SGHAT, FQNNGV. V dropped 0 bases and J dropped 10 bases, with 6 bases sitting between them. CDR3 DNA sequence: TGTGCCAGCAGCTTAGATACTGGAAAACTGTTTTTT. Translation gives CASSLDTGKLFF.